This entry lists 31 T cell receptor beta chains sequenced from one sample in a study of T cells in Graves' hyperthyroidism and ophthalmopathy. Template material for amplifying TCR beta CDR3 regions consisted of RNA transcripts. A first-round RT-PCR of the TCR CDR3 used the HTBI primer set. TCRdb recomputed calls from the multiplex PCR reads with MiXCR, one row per CDR3 protein. The table records roughly 600,000 distinct CDR3 sequences, approximately 14% of them present only once. The specimen was blood. Every receptor here comes from a woman aged 45-60 years with Graves' ophthalmopathy.

The rearrangement links TRBV5-4 to TRBJ2-6; no firm D call. The CDR3 covers 14 residues. Trimming left V 4 bases short and J 1 base short, with 6 bases between. The germline V gene encodes CDR1 SGHNT and CDR2 YYREEE (reference sequence). The CDR3 DNA reads as TGTGCCAGCAGCAAACTTTCTGGGGCCAACGTCCTGACTTTC. Its protein is CASSKLSGANVLTF.

This clonotype was seen repeatedly, ten times or more. The chain combines TRBV28 with TRBJ2-1; D possibly corresponds to TRBD1 (6 bases). This CDR3 contains 14 residues. The V gene's germline CDR1 is MDHEN and CDR2 SYDVKM. V lost 4 bases to trimming and J lost 9 bases, with 16 bases between them. The CDR3 protein is CASSSGQRGTEQFF. The CDR3, as DNA: TGTGCCAGCAGTTCGGGACAAAGGGGGACTGAGCAGTTCTTC.

The table lists this clonotype with many counts. The chain combines TRBV6-1 with TRBJ2-3; D ambiguous. The V and J ends lost 2 bases and 5 bases respectively, with 14 bases between them. The CDR3 has 15 residues. Germline loops: CDR1 MNHNS, CDR2 SASEGT. CDR3 coding DNA: TGTGCCAGCAGTGAAACCGATGCCGTTGTAGATACGCAGTATTTT. Translated, it gives CASSETDAVVDTQYF.

The V and J genes are TRBV4-2 and TRBJ2-1; the D gene could be TRBD1 or TRBD2 (5 bases each). The length of the CDR3 is 16 residues. The V end lost 0 bases, the J end lost 0 bases, and 9 bases lay between the germline ends. Germline loops: CDR1 LGHNA, CDR2 YNFKEQ. CDR3 coding DNA: TGTGCCAGCAGCCAAGAGAGGGGAAGCTCCTACAATGAGCAGTTCTTC. Protein sequence: CASSQERGSSYNEQFF.

This clonotype was detected only a few times. This may be a read error: a much more frequent sequence differs by one nucleotide. V is TRBV6-2 or TRBV6-3 and J is TRBJ1-5; D might be TRBD1 (5 bases). This CDR3 region has 15 residues. The germline CDR1 and CDR2 sequences are MNHEY and SVGEGT. Trimming stripped 5 bases from V and 4 bases from J, with 15 bases between. CDR3 bases: TGTGCCAGCAGTCTAGTGGGACGGGGAAATCAGCCCCAGCATTTT. It translates to CASSLVGRGNQPQHF.

This rearrangement joins TRBV20-1 to TRBJ1-1; D is ambiguous. The CDR3 has 14 residues. Germline CDR1 is DFQATT and CDR2 is SNEGSKA (reference sequence). The V and J ends lost 3 bases and 4 bases respectively, with 15 bases between them. Written as DNA, the CDR3 is TGCAGTGCTAGTATTTTGGTGGGCCGCACTGAAGCTTTCTTT. Its translation: CSASILVGRTEAFF.

V is TRBV9 and J is TRBJ2-1; 12 nucleotides line up with TRBD2. Per germline, CDR1 SGDLS and CDR2 YYNGEE. This CDR3 comprises 15 residues. The ends lost 6 bases at V and 9 bases at J; junction bases unmatched: 10. The CDR3 sequence: CASTKTSGSFSEQFF. The CDR3 DNA is TGTGCCAGCACCAAGACTAGCGGGAGTTTTAGTGAGCAGTTCTTC.

In the case of this clonotype: A much larger clonotype is one base distant, so this may be a read error. The chain joins TRBV29-1 to TRBJ2-1, with 8 bases lining up with TRBD2. The CDR3 contains 14 residues. Looked up from germline, CDR1 is SQVTM and CDR2 is ANQGSEA. The CDR3 sequence: CSASGTSRNNVQFF. The DNA of the CDR3 is TGCAGCGCCTCCGGGACTAGTCGGAACAATGTGCAGTTCTTC.

The sample holds a few counts of this clonotype. The CDR3 DNA is TGTGCCAGCAGCTTAGCGGACGGAACCACTGAAGCTTTCTTT. This encodes CASSLADGTTEAFF. The rearrangement joins TRBV7-9 to TRBJ1-1, with D uncertain. This CDR3 is built from 14 residues. V was cut by 0 bases and J by 4 bases, with 9 bases left in between. Germline V lookup: CDR1 SEHNR, CDR2 FQNEAQ (reference sequence).

This clonotype was recorded a few times. The chain couples TRBV5-5 to TRBJ2-1, with D tentatively TRBD1 (6 bases). Germline values: CDR1 SGHKS, CDR2 YYEKEE (reference sequence). The CDR3 consists of 16 residues. V lost 3 bases to trimming and J lost 0 bases, with 13 bases between them. CDR3 loop: CASSSGTTTSYNEQFF. DNA of the CDR3: TGTGCCAGCAGCTCCGGGACAACAACCTCCTACAATGAGCAGTTCTTC.

This clonotype was recorded at least ten times. The chain has TRBV7-6 and TRBJ2-1; D not certain. CDR1 and CDR2 from the germline V gene are SGHVS and FNYEAQ. The CDR3 extends over 17 amino acids. Between the trimmed V and J ends, which lost 1 base and 1 base, there was a span of 14 bases. The CDR3 loop reads CASSLESNLLSYNEQFF. CDR3 nucleotide sequence: TGTGCCAGCAGCTTAGAGTCCAATCTACTTTCCTACAATGAGCAGTTCTTC.

The chain links TRBV19 to TRBJ1-4; D remains ambiguous. V was cut by 7 bases and J by 8 bases, with 23 bases left in between. Germline V CDR1 and CDR2: LNHDA, SQIVND (reference sequence). CDR3 length: 16 amino acids. The CDR3 DNA follows: TGTGCCAGTACCCTCTCTCCGGGAGTGGTGCGCGAAAAACTGTTTTTT. It translates to CASTLSPGVVREKLFF.

The chain carries TRBV7-9 and TRBJ1-2; D not resolved. Trimming took off 3 bases at V and 5 bases at J, with 13 bases between the two ends. The CDR3 runs 14 residues. Germline values: CDR1 SEHNR, CDR2 FQNEAQ (reference sequence). In DNA, the CDR3 is TGTGCCAGCAGCTTCTCCCAGGTTGGGTATGGCTACACCTTC. It codes for CASSFSQVGYGYTF.

The chain joins TRBV4-3 to TRBJ1-5; possibly TRBD1 for D (5 bases). CDR3 length: 18 residues. The germline V gene has CDR1 LGHNA and CDR2 YSLEER. The V and J ends lost 0 bases and 0 bases respectively, with 15 bases between them. CDR3 sequence: CASSQDWQGSLSNQPQHF. For the CDR3, the DNA is TGCGCCAGCAGCCAAGATTGGCAGGGTAGTCTTAGCAATCAGCCCCAGCATTTT.

This clonotype turned up a few times. A read error is likely, as this CDR3 ends without the conserved phenylalanine or tryptophan. This sequence joins TRBV24-1 and TRBJ1-1; the D is unclear. Germline assignment: CDR1 KGHDR and CDR2 SFDVKD. Trimming left V 9 bases short and J 0 bases short, with 16 bases between. CDR3 length: 15 residues. The CDR3 sequence is CATPTSGTMNTEAFS. The DNA of the CDR3 is TGTGCCACCCCAACGAGTGGCACCATGAACACTGAAGCTTTCTCT.

This clonotype turned up a few times. V usage is TRBV6-1 and J usage is TRBJ1-3; 7 positions agree with TRBD1. The ends lost 5 bases at V and 3 bases at J; junction bases unmatched: 4. Per germline, CDR1 MNHNS and CDR2 SASEGT. This CDR3 has 14 amino acids. The CDR3 spells CASSRDSFGNTIYF. The CDR3 nucleotides are TGTGCCAGCAGTCGGGACAGCTTTGGAAACACCATATATTTT.

J is TRBJ1-4 and V is TRBV2; D unclear. CDR1 and CDR2 (germline): SNHLY, FYNNEI. The CDR3 extends over 13 amino acids. V lost 4 bases and J lost 5, with 8 bases in between. The CDR3 sequence: CASSGSGNEKLFF. The CDR3 coding sequence is TGTGCCAGCAGTGGCTCCGGGAATGAAAAACTGTTTTTT.

This clonotype was seen repeatedly, ten times or more. The chain is built from TRBV20-1 and TRBJ2-3; weak D call: TRBD2 (5 bases). Deletions cut 1 base from V and 1 base from J, with 15 bases between. Germline V gene sequence: CDR1 DFQATT, CDR2 SNEGSKA (reference sequence). This CDR3 spans 16 amino acids. The CDR3 is CSARGIGNGGTDTQYF. CDR3 in DNA: TGCAGTGCTAGAGGTATCGGGAATGGAGGCACAGATACGCAGTATTTT.

This clonotype appeared many times. The J gene is TRBJ2-6, the V gene TRBV7-9; perhaps D is TRBD1 or TRBD2 (5 bases each). Trimming left V 5 bases short and J 1 base short, with 18 bases between. Per germline, CDR1 SEHNR and CDR2 FQNEAQ (reference sequence). The CDR3 spans 18 residues. CDR3 in DNA: TGTGCCAGCAGCCCCTGGACGGGGACCGGGTCTGGGGCCAACGTCCTGACTTTC. It codes for CASSPWTGTGSGANVLTF. Filled out from reference TRBV7-9 and TRBJ2-6, the complete variable domain reads DTGVSQNPRHKITKRGQNVTFRCDPISEHNRLYWYRQTLGQGPEFLTYFQNEAQLEKSRLLSDRFSAERPKGSFSTLEIQRTEQGDSAMYLCASSPWTGTGSGANVLTFGAGSRLTVL.

This clonotype was observed at least ten times. The chain has TRBV7-9 and TRBJ2-1; a possible D gene is TRBD2 (6 bases). V was trimmed by 5 bases and J by 2 bases, leaving 19 bases between them. CDR3 length: 17 residues. In germline, CDR1 is SEHNR, CDR2 FQNEAQ (reference sequence). CDR3 bases: TGTGCCAGCAGCAACTCCCGGCGGGACTTAACCTACAATGAGCAGTTCTTC. Translated: CASSNSRRDLTYNEQFF.

In this sample, this clonotype turned up many times. V gene TRBV18 combines with J gene TRBJ2-2; the match to TRBD1 covers 7 bases. V was clipped by 1 base and J by 1 base; unmatched bases: 0. The V gene's germline CDR1 is KGHSH and CDR2 LQKENI. There are 15 residues in the CDR3. CDR3 nucleotides: TGTGCCAGCTCACCACGACAGGGGAACACCGGGGAGCTGTTTTTT. Translated, it gives CASSPRQGNTGELFF.

This clonotype was counted between two and nine times. The chain combines TRBV12-3 or TRBV12-4 with TRBJ2-2; 9 bases match TRBD2. This CDR3 comprises 15 residues. The trim removed 3 bases at V and 6 bases at J, leaving 5 bases unmatched. CDR3 protein: CASSFFVAGAGELFF. The DNA of the CDR3 is TGTGCCAGCAGTTTCTTCGTAGCGGGAGCCGGGGAGCTGTTTTTT.

This clonotype occurred many times. The chain is built from TRBV5-1 and TRBJ1-1; 7 nucleotides agree with TRBD1. The ends lost 2 bases at V and 1 base at J; junction bases unmatched: 5. This CDR3 is 15 amino acids long. CDR1 SGHRS and CDR2 YFSETQ come from the germline V gene. The CDR3, as DNA: TGCGCCAGCAGCTTAAGACAGGGTTGGAACACTGAAGCTTTCTTT. Amino acid sequence: CASSLRQGWNTEAFF.

The V and J genes are TRBV6-1 and TRBJ2-2, with 11 nucleotides matching TRBD2. CDR3 length: 17 residues. Germline loops: CDR1 MNHNS, CDR2 SASEGT. V trimming: 6 bases; J trimming: 2 bases; junction bases outside the gene matches: 8. The CDR3 region has the DNA TGTGCCAGCAGCAGCGTCAGACTAGCGGGAAACACCGGGGAGCTGTTTTTT. It yields the protein CASSSVRLAGNTGELFF.

This clonotype was recorded at least ten times. This chain joins TRBV7-2 and TRBJ2-7; D might be TRBD1 (6 bases). The V end lost 5 bases, the J end lost 3 bases, and 11 bases lay between the germline ends. The CDR3 loop spans 13 amino acids. Looked up from germline, CDR1 is SGHTA and CDR2 is FQGNSA. The CDR3 DNA follows: TGTGCCAGCAGCCAGGACAGATTCTACGAGCAGTACTTC. Its protein is CASSQDRFYEQYF.

This clonotype was counted many times. The rearrangement uses TRBV20-1 and TRBJ2-5; a possible D gene is TRBD2 (6 bases). Trimming took off 3 bases at V and 0 bases at J, with 14 bases between the two ends. This CDR3 is 15 amino acids long. Germline-derived CDR1 and CDR2 are DFQATT and SNEGSKA (reference sequence). CDR3 in amino acids: CSARRLAANQETQYF. In DNA, the CDR3 is TGCAGTGCTAGGCGTTTAGCGGCGAACCAAGAGACCCAGTACTTC.

This clonotype was observed at least ten times. The gene calls are TRBV11-3 and TRBJ1-1, with D maybe TRBD1 (5 bases). Trimming took 0 bases from V and 7 from J, leaving 15 bases between them. Germline V gene sequence: CDR1 SGHNT, CDR2 YENEEA. There are 15 residues in the CDR3. CDR3 amino acids: CASSLDGTASGEAFF. The CDR3 nucleotides read TGTGCCAGCAGCTTAGACGGGACCGCGAGTGGTGAAGCTTTCTTT.

This clonotype was counted many times. V and J are TRBV28 and TRBJ1-1, with unresolved D. The CDR3 extends over 12 amino acids. Germline V CDR1 and CDR2: MDHEN, SYDVKM. Trimming took 4 bases from V and 1 from J, leaving 4 bases between them. CDR3 bases: TGTGCCAGCAGTTCCCAGAACACTGAAGCTTTCTTT. It is translated as CASSSQNTEAFF.

Turning to this clonotype: A read error is possible here, since a much larger clone lies one base away. This rearrangement joins TRBV12-3 or TRBV12-4 to TRBJ2-1, with TRBD2 matching 7 bases. The CDR3 runs 15 residues. For the CDR3, the DNA is TGTACCAGCAGTTTCGCGTGGGAGGGGCGAAATGAGCAGTTCTTC. Its protein is CTSSFAWEGRNEQFF.

This clonotype was detected many times. The rearrangement joins TRBV12-3 or TRBV12-4 to TRBJ2-7; 11 nucleotides line up with TRBD2. CDR3 length: 14 residues. V gave up 5 bases and J gave up 8 bases; unmatched junction bases: 8. In nucleotides, the CDR3 is TGTGCCAGCAGTCTCCTAGCGGGAGGAGGGAAGCAGTACTTC. Translated, it gives CASSLLAGGGKQYF.

This clonotype was counted at least ten times. The J gene is TRBJ1-1, the V gene TRBV6-1, with 8 bases lining up with TRBD1. From germline, CDR1 is MNHNS and CDR2 SASEGT. The V segment lost 5 bases and the J segment 12 bases; nucleotides outside the gene matches: 11. CDR3 length: 13 residues. Written as DNA, the CDR3 is TGTGCCAGCAGTCCAACCTTGGACAGGGAATCTTTCTTT. Protein: CASSPTLDRESFF.